One and the same sample provided the 23 T cell receptor beta chains below, sequenced in a study of siplizumab effects on memory and regulatory T cells. TCRdb's table, derived via immunoSEQ multiplex PCR, lists solely in-frame clones and lacks some. The table includes roughly 92,000 clones, around 94% detected once. What was sequenced was non-Treg CD4+ T cells sorted from blood. The receptors originated from a human donor in good health.

This clone was recorded once. The gene calls are TRBV5-1 and TRBJ2-3; 9 bases agree with TRBD1. The V gene's germline CDR1 is SGHRS and CDR2 YFSETQ. V shed 2 bases, J shed 5 bases, and the junction held 6 bases outside the gene matches. This CDR3 region has 15 residues. The DNA for the CDR3 is TGCGCCAGCAGCTTACCGGGACAGGGTTTAGATACGCAGTATTTT. Protein: CASSLPGQGLDTQYF.

The chain recombines TRBV7-8 with TRBJ2-3; TRBD1 matches 8 bases. Germline CDR1 reads SGHVS; CDR2 reads FQNEAQ. The CDR3 sequence is 17 residues long. Trimming at V came to 5 bases and at J to 3 bases, leaving 13 bases not matched to a gene. The CDR3 DNA follows: TGTGCCAGCAGCCAAACCCCGGACAGGGCGAATACAGATACGCAGTATTTT. Its translation is CASSQTPDRANTDTQYF.

Comments on this clone: Compared with germline, one end of the junction differs, possibly owing to a read error. The sample has other DNA sequences that encode this CDR3 too. This chain uses TRBV19 with TRBJ1-5, with no clear D. The CDR3 length is 15 residues. CDR1 is LNHDA, CDR2 SQIVND, per germline (reference sequence). The CDR3 sequence: CASNLRGMSNQPQHF. DNA of the CDR3: TGTGCTAGTAACTTAAGAGGGATGAGCAATCAGCCCCAGCATTTT.

This chain joins TRBV5-6 and TRBJ2-7; D not resolved. In germline, CDR1 is SGHDT, CDR2 YYEEEE. V lost 4 bases and J lost 1, with 9 bases in between. CDR3 length equals 13 residues. The CDR3 DNA is TGTGCCAGCAGCCCGGGTCCTTCCTACGAGCAGTACTTC. Protein product: CASSPGPSYEQYF.

This chain joins TRBV11-2 and TRBJ2-3; 9 positions agree with TRBD2. The CDR3 spans 16 residues. The germline V gene encodes CDR1 SGHAT and CDR2 FQNNGV. The V and J ends lost 3 bases and 3 bases, in that order; junction bases with no gene match: 7. The CDR3 is CASSFSAGGRTDTQYF. The CDR3 DNA is TGTGCCAGCAGCTTTTCGGCGGGAGGGAGGACAGATACGCAGTATTTT.

The CDR3 DNA reads as TGTGCCAGTCAAACGGGGGGCGGTGAGCAGTTCTTC. Protein: CASQTGGGEQFF. The chain carries TRBV28 and TRBJ2-1; TRBD2 might be the D (7 bases). The CDR3 length is 12 residues. V shed 9 bases and J shed 9 bases, with 15 bases lying between them. Germline CDR1 reads MDHEN; CDR2 reads SYDVKM.

This rearrangement joins TRBV28 to TRBJ2-7, with TRBD1 identical over 7 bases. Germline CDR1 reads MDHEN; CDR2 reads SYDVKM. The CDR3 extends over 15 amino acids. V shed 6 bases, J shed 5 bases, and the junction held 13 bases outside the gene matches. CDR3 DNA sequence: TGTGCCAGCAGGGGGGAGAGGACAGGACACGACGAGCAGTACTTC. It yields the protein CASRGERTGHDEQYF. The full variable domain, its missing parts supplied by reference TRBV28 and TRBJ2-7, is DVKVTQSSRYLVKRTGEKVFLECVQDMDHENMFWYRQDPGLGLRLIYFSYDVKMKEKGDIPEGYSVSREKKERFSLILESASTNQTSMYLCASRGERTGHDEQYFGPGTRLTVT.

The chain employs TRBV9 and TRBJ2-7; 7 bases agree with TRBD1. CDR3 size: 15 residues. V shed 3 bases, J shed 5 bases, and the junction held 11 bases outside the gene matches. CDR1 and CDR2 (germline): SGDLS, YYNGEE. DNA of the CDR3: TGTGCCAGCAGCGAAGATACGACAGGGTTTGACGAGCAGTACTTC. Translation: CASSEDTTGFDEQYF.

The chain is built from TRBV27 and TRBJ2-7; D perhaps matches TRBD2 (6 bases). The germline V gene has CDR1 MNHEY and CDR2 SMNVEV (reference sequence). This CDR3 contains 15 residues. Trimming left V 2 bases short and J 6 bases short, with 17 bases between. The DNA for the CDR3 is TGTGCCAGCAGTTTAACTGATCGGGAGTCCAGCGAGCAGTACTTC. Translation gives CASSLTDRESSEQYF.

This clone showed up just once. The V and J genes are TRBV18 and TRBJ1-5; 7 bases are a match to TRBD1. The CDR3 contains 17 residues. Germline V CDR1 and CDR2: KGHSH, LQKENI. The V and J ends lost 0 bases and 7 bases, in that order; junction bases with no gene match: 12. The CDR3 protein is CASSPPRTGPRLQPQHF. The DNA of the CDR3 is TGTGCCAGCTCACCACCCCGGACAGGTCCGAGGTTGCAGCCCCAGCATTTT.

This clone was picked up one time. The chain has TRBV4-1 and TRBJ2-2, with 9 positions matching TRBD2. In germline, CDR1 is MGHRA, CDR2 YSYEKL. V was clipped by 4 bases and J by 5 bases; unmatched bases: 8. This CDR3 has 16 residues. CDR3 sequence: CASSPRSGRVTGELFF. DNA for the CDR3: TGCGCCAGCAGCCCTCGTAGCGGGAGAGTGACCGGGGAGCTGTTTTTT.

The chain carries TRBV7-9 and TRBJ1-2, with D perhaps TRBD1 (6 bases). The germline V gene encodes CDR1 SEHNR and CDR2 FQNEAQ (reference sequence). This CDR3 is built from 12 residues. V gave up 5 bases and J gave up 8 bases, with 12 bases separating them. The CDR3 DNA reads as TGTGCCAGCAGCCTCACCAGGGGAGGCTACACCTTC. Protein sequence: CASSLTRGGYTF.

The CDR3 sequence is CASSRVRGLPGYTF. CDR3 in DNA: TGTGCCAGCAGCCGAGTCAGGGGGCTGCCTGGCTACACCTTC. The rearrangement links TRBV11-2 to TRBJ1-2; 8 bases agree with TRBD1. V lost 5 bases and J lost 7; bases outside the gene matches: 9. The germline V gene has CDR1 SGHAT and CDR2 FQNNGV. This CDR3 has 14 amino acids.

This clone turned up a few times. This chain connects TRBV27 to TRBJ1-4; 7 bases are a match to TRBD1. Losses at the gene ends were 3 bases for V and 2 bases for J; bases not matched to a gene: 3. This CDR3 contains 15 residues. Germline CDR1 MNHEY, CDR2 SMNVEV (reference sequence). The CDR3 protein is CASSFRGQTNEKLFF. In DNA, the CDR3 is TGTGCCAGCAGTTTTCGGGGACAGACTAATGAAAAACTGTTTTTT. Full variable domain (missing parts from reference TRBV27 and TRBJ1-4): EAQVTQNPRYLITVTGKKLTVTCSQNMNHEYMSWYRQDPGLGLRQIYYSMNVEVTDKGDVPEGYKVSRKEKRNFPLILESPSPNQTSLYFCASSFRGQTNEKLFFGSGTQLSVL.

V usage is TRBV28 and J usage is TRBJ2-6; D perhaps matches TRBD2 (6 bases). Germline V gene data show CDR1 as MDHEN and CDR2 as SYDVKM. Trimming removed 3 bases from V and 4 bases from J, with 16 bases in between. This CDR3 region has 17 residues. CDR3 in amino acids: CASSFAGTKGGANVLTF. The CDR3, as DNA: TGTGCCAGCAGTTTTGCGGGAACAAAGGGGGGGGCCAACGTCCTGACTTTC.

This chain links TRBV30 with TRBJ2-7; TRBD2 matches at 8 bases. The CDR3 is 14 amino acids. V lost 2 bases and J lost 6; bases outside the gene matches: 9. Germline V CDR1 and CDR2: GTSNPN, SVGIG (reference sequence). In DNA, the CDR3 is TGTGCCTGGAGTTTTGGCGGGGGGTTGGCCGAGCAGTACTTC. Protein product: CAWSFGGGLAEQYF.

The chain recombines TRBV7-2 with TRBJ2-3, with D possibly TRBD2 on 6 matching bases. This CDR3 region has 16 residues. V gave up 3 bases and J gave up 1 base, with 14 bases separating them. Germline V gene sequence: CDR1 SGHTA, CDR2 FQGNSA. The CDR3 loop is CASSFGTPLRTDTQYF. CDR3 sequence (DNA): TGTGCCAGCAGCTTCGGGACTCCGCTGCGCACAGATACGCAGTATTTT.

This chain connects TRBV27 to TRBJ1-2; no reliable D call. Germline V gene sequence: CDR1 MNHEY, CDR2 SMNVEV (reference sequence). The V end was cut by 0 bases, the J end by 4 bases, with 12 bases between. This CDR3 is built from 15 residues. The CDR3 region has the DNA TGTGCCAGCAGTTTATCGATCGGGTTTACCTATGGCTACACCTTC. This translates into CASSLSIGFTYGYTF.

This chain joins TRBV7-3 and TRBJ1-1; a weak D match, TRBD1 (6 bases). This CDR3 is 14 amino acids long. CDR1 SGHTA and CDR2 FQGTGA come from the germline V gene. V lost 4 bases to trimming and J lost 4 bases, with 13 bases between them. CDR3 amino acids: CASSSTGRVTEAFF. CDR3 DNA: TGTGCCAGCAGCTCGACAGGTCGGGTCACTGAAGCTTTCTTT.

The V gene is TRBV9, the J gene TRBJ1-3, with D unclear. The CDR3 loop spans 13 amino acids. Germline loops: CDR1 SGDLS, CDR2 YYNGEE. Trimming left V 0 bases short and J 4 bases short, with 5 bases between. The DNA for the CDR3 is TGTGCCAGCAGCGTAGACGTCGGAAACACCATATATTTT. It specifies CASSVDVGNTIYF.

J is TRBJ2-2 and V is TRBV25-1, with a tentative D call TRBD1 (5 bases). The CDR3 spans 15 residues. V lost 2 bases to trimming and J lost 4 bases, with 11 bases between them. The germline gives CDR1 MGHDK, CDR2 SYGVNS. The CDR3 sequence is CASSEPGKSTGELFF. CDR3 nucleotides: TGTGCCAGCAGTGAACCAGGGAAGAGCACCGGGGAGCTGTTTTTT.

J is TRBJ1-4 and V is TRBV7-2; D might be TRBD1 (5 bases). This CDR3 contains 15 residues. V was trimmed by 3 bases and J by 0 bases, leaving 8 bases between them. Germline V gene sequence: CDR1 SGHTA, CDR2 FQGNSA. As DNA, the CDR3 is TGTGCCAGCAGCTTGGCCAGGGCAACTAATGAAAAACTGTTTTTT. It encodes CASSLARATNEKLFF.

The chain couples TRBV7-9 to TRBJ2-5; tentatively, D is TRBD1 or TRBD2 (6 bases each). CDR3 length equals 12 residues. The V gene lost 4 bases and the J gene lost 12 bases, with 15 bases spanning the gap. Germline V CDR1 and CDR2: SEHNR, FQNEAQ (reference sequence). The CDR3 sequence: CASSSRGQIEYF. The CDR3, as DNA: TGTGCCAGCAGCTCGCGGGGACAAATTGAGTACTTC.